What follows are 19 T cell receptor beta chains derived from one specimen sequenced in a study of control samples from healthy donors and cancer patients (dated by TCRdb to the early 2020s). The library was built by means of the immunoSEQ multiplex PCR assay. What TCRdb holds here is the immuneACCESS table cut down to in-frame rearrangements. Part of the clones is not present; checked against another copy, under half of the missing clones reflect an unresolved V gene, and the others are unexplained. This sample is represented by some 210,000 clones; roughly nine tenths of them were singletons. The ten largest clones represent over 1.5% of the sample. Sequenced material: blood. These receptors were obtained from a man aged 25-45 years in good health.

This clone appeared once. CDR3 residues: CASSQGTGPPNTEAFF. Here the CDR3 DNA reads TGTGCCAGCAGCCAAGGGACAGGGCCCCCGAACACTGAAGCTTTCTTT. The V gene is TRBV3-1 (or the pseudogene TRBV3-2), the J gene TRBJ1-1; TRBD1 matches at 8 bases. After removal of 1 base from V and 1 base from J, the junction contained 5 bases not matched to a gene. This CDR3 has 16 residues. Germline-derived CDR1 and CDR2 are LGHDT and YNNKEL (reference sequence).

J is TRBJ2-3 and V is TRBV6-4, with 7 bases lining up with TRBD1. Unmatched junction bases numbered 1, after V lost 3 bases and J lost 1 base. CDR1 is MRHNA, CDR2 SNTAGT, per germline. This CDR3 is built from 14 residues. Here the CDR3 reads CASSEQGGTDTQYF. The CDR3 DNA sequence: TGTGCCAGCAGTGAGCAGGGGGGCACAGATACGCAGTATTTT.

This clone was seen a single time. The rearrangement uses TRBV2 and TRBJ2-6; no firm D call. The CDR3 covers 16 residues. The V end was cut by 10 bases, the J end by 0 bases, with 16 bases between. Germline V gene sequence: CDR1 SNHLY, CDR2 FYNNEI. This CDR3 is CATTNGKNSGANVLTF. CDR3 bases: TGTGCCACCACGAACGGTAAAAACTCTGGGGCCAACGTCCTGACTTTC.

The chain joins TRBV19 to TRBJ1-1; no clear D. Trimming shortened V by 7 bases and J by 1 base, and 13 bases separated the two germline ends. The CDR3 extends over 14 amino acids. The V gene's germline CDR1 is LNHDA and CDR2 SQIVND (reference sequence). The CDR3 is CASTFGERNTEAFF. The CDR3 DNA reads TGTGCCAGTACCTTTGGGGAAAGGAACACTGAAGCTTTCTTT.

V gene TRBV10-3 combines with J gene TRBJ1-2; D gene uncertain. V lost 0 bases to trimming and J lost 7 bases, with 15 bases between them. The germline V gene has CDR1 ENHRY and CDR2 SYGVKD. This CDR3 has 15 residues. Here the CDR3 DNA reads TGTGCCATCAGTGAGTCGATTGGTATTACCGGTGGCTACACCTTC. It is translated as CAISESIGITGGYTF.

CDR3 sequence (DNA): TGCGCCAGCAGTGAATCTGGGCTAGCGGGCAATGAGCAGTTCTTC. Protein product: CASSESGLAGNEQFF. The chain joins TRBV10-2 to TRBJ2-1; 8 bases align to TRBD2. Germline V gives CDR1 WSHSY, CDR2 SAAADI. The CDR3 sequence is 15 residues long. Trimming removed 3 bases from V and 6 bases from J; junction bases left unmatched: 7.

The chain combines TRBV5-4 with TRBJ2-7, with TRBD1 matching 8 bases. Germline V lookup: CDR1 SGHNT, CDR2 YYREEE (reference sequence). The V segment lost 4 bases and the J segment 3 bases; nucleotides outside the gene matches: 12. The CDR3 loop spans 16 amino acids. DNA for the CDR3: TGTGCCAGCAGCGTAACCGGGACAGGTGAGAACTACGAGCAGTACTTC. Translated: CASSVTGTGENYEQYF.

J is TRBJ1-6 and V is TRBV3-1 (or the pseudogene TRBV3-2); D is possibly TRBD1 (5 bases). The CDR3 runs to 15 residues. Trimming left V 4 bases short and J 6 bases short, with 13 bases between. From germline, CDR1 is LGHDT and CDR2 YNNKEL (reference sequence). This chain's CDR3 is CASSRGQGFNSPLHF. For the CDR3, the DNA is TGTGCCAGCAGCCGTGGGCAGGGATTTAATTCACCCCTCCACTTT.

The genes are TRBV20-1 and TRBJ2-7, with D possibly matching TRBD2 (6 bases). This CDR3 contains 14 residues. With 4 bases removed from V and 0 bases from J, the gap between germline ends came to 13 bases. Germline V gene sequence: CDR1 DFQATT, CDR2 SNEGSKA (reference sequence). CDR3 in amino acids: CSAIEGTGSYEQYF. As DNA, the CDR3 is TGCAGTGCTATTGAGGGGACTGGCTCCTACGAGCAGTACTTC.

V gene TRBV7-6 combines with J gene TRBJ2-2, with unresolved D. The CDR3 length is 16 residues. V gave up 1 base and J gave up 6 bases, with 15 bases separating them. CDR1 SGHVS and CDR2 FNYEAQ come from the germline V gene. The CDR3 sequence: CASSLGGRFAAGELFF. Written as DNA, the CDR3 is TGTGCCAGCAGCTTAGGGGGTCGTTTTGCGGCCGGGGAGCTGTTTTTT.

The V call is TRBV19, the J call TRBJ1-4; D gene unclear. Germline V gives CDR1 LNHDA, CDR2 SQIVND (reference sequence). There are 15 residues in the CDR3. V was trimmed by 6 bases and J by 0 bases, leaving 11 bases between them. The CDR3 loop reads CASRSAEPTNEKLFF. The CDR3 DNA follows: TGTGCCAGTAGATCCGCAGAGCCAACTAATGAAAAACTGTTTTTT.

The chain links TRBV29-1 to TRBJ2-3; D is unresolved. CDR1 is SQVTM and CDR2 is ANQGSEA in the germline V gene. The CDR3 is made up of 13 amino acids. V lost 2 bases to trimming and J lost 5 bases, with 11 bases between them. The CDR3 DNA is TGCAGCGTTGAAAGATTTTCGAGAGATACGCAGTATTTT. Translated: CSVERFSRDTQYF.

This clone has only a few counts. The chain uses TRBV9 and TRBJ1-6, with TRBD1 matching 8 bases. The CDR3 totals 14 residues. J lost 10 bases, V lost 3 bases, and 6 bases had no gene match. From germline, CDR1 is SGDLS and CDR2 YYNGEE. CDR3 in DNA: TGTGCCAGCAGCGATACAGGGACAGGCTCACCCCTCCACTTT. This codes for CASSDTGTGSPLHF.

The chain links TRBV12-3 or TRBV12-4 to TRBJ1-1; the D is unclear. This CDR3 has 13 residues. Between the trimmed V and J ends, which lost 6 bases and 0 bases, there was a span of 8 bases. CDR3 residues: CASSPHLNTEAFF. The CDR3 region has the DNA TGTGCCAGCAGCCCGCATTTGAACACTGAAGCTTTCTTT.

This clone appeared once. The rearrangement links TRBV27 to TRBJ1-3; D perhaps matches TRBD1 (5 bases). The germline V gene encodes CDR1 MNHEY and CDR2 SMNVEV (reference sequence). The CDR3 totals 15 residues. V was pared by 6 bases and J by 1 base, with 13 bases between. Here the CDR3 DNA reads TGTGCCAGCAGGTCCAGGGACCTGTCTGGAAACACCATATATTTT. As protein: CASRSRDLSGNTIYF.

The chain couples TRBV5-1 to TRBJ2-7; D is undetermined. With 4 bases removed from V and 3 bases from J, the gap between germline ends came to 11 bases. The CDR3 runs to 13 residues. Germline CDR1 SGHRS, CDR2 YFSETQ. The CDR3 reads CASSPRPDYEQYF. The CDR3 coding sequence is TGCGCCAGCAGCCCCCGACCAGACTACGAGCAGTACTTC.

V usage is TRBV19 and J usage is TRBJ1-2; D perhaps matches TRBD1 (5 bases). The length of the CDR3 is 16 residues. V was cut by 5 bases and J by 0 bases, with 16 bases left in between. CDR1 and CDR2 (germline): LNHDA, SQIVND (reference sequence). For the CDR3, the DNA is TGTGCCAGTAGTCTGGAGACGGGACTCGCTAACTATGGCTACACCTTC. As protein: CASSLETGLANYGYTF.

This chain joins TRBV13 and TRBJ2-7, with 10 bases fitting TRBD1. The CDR3 spans 17 residues. The J segment lost 4 bases and the V segment lost 5 bases, leaving 14 bases of the junction unmatched. Germline loops: CDR1 PRHDT, CDR2 FYEKMQ (reference sequence). CDR3 DNA: TGTGCCAGCAGCGAAGTTCCCGGGACAGGGGTTATGTACGAGCAGTACTTC. It encodes CASSEVPGTGVMYEQYF.

The J gene is TRBJ1-3, the V gene TRBV6-1; no reliable D call. CDR1 is MNHNS and CDR2 is SASEGT in the germline V gene. The CDR3 sequence is 15 residues long. The V and J ends lost 1 base and 0 bases respectively, with 7 bases between them. CDR3 protein: CASSEDGGSGNTIYF. For the CDR3, the DNA is TGTGCCAGCAGTGAAGACGGAGGCTCTGGAAACACCATATATTTT.